This T cell receptor (beta chain) is from a study of shared clonotypes between healthy human individuals. The method was immunoSEQ multiplex PCR; TCRdb's version includes in-frame clones alone and lacks a portion of them. The sample includes about 2.4 million clones, over 85% of them seen just once. The CDR3 totals 13 residues. Germline CDR1 reads SGHRS; CDR2 reads YFSETQ. V lost 6 bases, J lost 5 bases, and 5 bases stayed unmatched. This sequence originates from a man aged 18 to 35 in good health. Some clones in this sample may be carry-over from other donors' samples. The material sequenced was naive CD4+ T cells from PBMCs. This sample's subset: CD45RA+ positively selected. The chain employs TRBV5-1 and TRBJ2-1; 7 bases agree with TRBD2. The CDR3 region has the DNA TGCGCCAGCACCCTGGGAGGGGACAATGAGCAGTTCTTC. It yields the protein CASTLGGDNEQFF.